The 25 T cell receptor beta chains listed next were all sequenced from one sample in a study of Graves' ophthalmopathy and Graves' hyperthyroidism. For repertoire sequencing, the TCR beta CDR3 regions were amplified from RNA transcripts. First-round RT-PCR with HTBI primers preceded a second-round multiplex PCR. TCRdb used MiXCR to reprocess the multiplex PCR reads, holding one entry per CDR3 protein. The table has about 1.1 million distinct CDR3 sequences, approximately 35% seen once. The specimen sequenced was peripheral blood or thyroid tissue (not recorded which). The receptors were gathered from an adult man with Graves' hyperthyroidism.

The rearrangement joins TRBV20-1 to TRBJ2-6; no definite D call. This CDR3 region has 16 residues. Trimming removed 2 bases from V and 1 base from J, with 12 bases in between. CDR1 and CDR2 from the germline V gene are DFQATT and SNEGSKA (reference sequence). The CDR3 nucleotides read TGCAGTGCTAGAAGTTCAAGTCGGTCTGGGGCCAACGTCCTGACTTTC. Translating gives CSARSSSRSGANVLTF.

This clonotype appeared many times. The V gene is TRBV19, the J gene TRBJ1-2, with 9 positions matching TRBD1. CDR1 is LNHDA and CDR2 is SQIVND in the germline V gene (reference sequence). This CDR3 has 13 residues. V dropped 7 bases and J dropped 4; count of bases not matched to a gene: 4. The CDR3 sequence: CASTGTGTYGYTF. CDR3 sequence (DNA): TGTGCCAGTACCGGGACAGGGACCTATGGCTACACCTTC.

Only one count was recorded for this clonotype. A read error may be the cause here, since a much bigger clone is one base away. The chain has TRBV20-1 and TRBJ1-2; 7 positions match TRBD1. The CDR3 has 13 amino acids. V lost 7 bases, J lost 1 base, and 6 bases stayed unmatched. The germline V gene has CDR1 DFQATT and CDR2 SNEGSKA (reference sequence). In DNA form, the CDR3 reads TGCAGTGTCCAGACAGGGATTAACTATGGCTACACCTTC. It is translated as CSVQTGINYGYTF.

There are many counts of this clonotype. The chain employs TRBV7-2 and TRBJ1-2, with D possibly being TRBD1 (6 bases). The CDR3 is made up of 15 amino acids. V was pared by 7 bases and J by 4 bases, with 19 bases between. The germline gives CDR1 SGHTA, CDR2 FQGNSA. The CDR3: CASTPWMDSGYGYTF. CDR3 nucleotides: TGTGCCAGCACCCCTTGGATGGACAGCGGCTATGGCTACACCTTC.

The table lists this clonotype with many counts. The chain uses TRBV7-8 and TRBJ1-6; D remains ambiguous. Germline assignment: CDR1 SGHVS and CDR2 FQNEAQ. There are 15 residues in the CDR3. Trimming cost V 0 bases and J 2 bases, with 5 bases left between them. This chain's CDR3 is CASSLASAYNSPLHF. DNA for the CDR3: TGTGCCAGCAGCTTAGCGTCAGCCTATAATTCACCCCTCCACTTT. Full variable domain (outside the CDR3, taken from reference TRBV7-8 and TRBJ1-6): GAGVSQSPRYKVAKRGQDVALRCDPISGHVSLFWYQQALGQGPEFLTYFQNEAQLDKSGLPSDRFFAERPEGSVSTLKIQRTQQEDSAVYLCASSLASAYNSPLHFGNGTRLTVT.

At least ten counts were recorded for this clonotype. V and J are TRBV2 and TRBJ2-5; no firm D call. CDR1 and CDR2 (germline): SNHLY, FYNNEI. This CDR3 has 14 amino acids. V was shortened by 4 bases and J by 5 bases, with 14 bases between the two germline ends. CDR3 nucleotides: TGTGCCAGCAGTGGATGGCGTGCGATGGAGACCCAGTACTTC. Translated, it gives CASSGWRAMETQYF.

This clonotype has just a few counts. This rearrangement joins TRBV10-2 to TRBJ2-7; 9 nucleotides align to TRBD1. This CDR3 contains 15 residues. CDR1 is WSHSY, CDR2 SAAADI, per germline. Losses at the gene ends were 3 bases for V and 5 bases for J; bases not matched to a gene: 8. The CDR3 nucleotides read TGCGCCAGCAGTGACTCCGGACAGGGGTTGGACGAGCAGTACTTC. It encodes CASSDSGQGLDEQYF.

In this sample, this clonotype turned up a few times. The chain carries TRBV6-1 and TRBJ1-1; D not certain. Germline lookup yields CDR1 MNHNS and CDR2 SASEGT. The CDR3 totals 15 residues. Trimming shortened V by 4 bases and J by 4 bases, and 16 bases separated the two germline ends. In nucleotides, the CDR3 is TGTGCCAGCAGTGCCCTGACTACGGGTATCACTGAAGCTTTCTTT. Protein: CASSALTTGITEAFF.

This clonotype occurred many times. V gene TRBV7-8 combines with J gene TRBJ2-5; 9 bases map to TRBD1. This CDR3 is built from 15 residues. With V trimmed by 5 bases and J by 4 bases, 8 bases remained unmatched. The germline V gene encodes CDR1 SGHVS and CDR2 FQNEAQ. CDR3 sequence reads: CASSNRDRARETQYF. As DNA, the CDR3 is TGTGCCAGCAGCAACAGGGACAGGGCGAGAGAGACCCAGTACTTC.

The chain combines TRBV7-2 with TRBJ2-7; TRBD2 matches at 7 bases. The CDR3 loop spans 15 amino acids. Germline V gene lookup returns CDR1 SGHTA and CDR2 FQGNSA. Trimming at V came to 0 bases and at J to 4 bases, leaving 6 bases not matched to a gene. Here the CDR3 reads CASSLAGAGRYEQYF. The CDR3, as DNA: TGTGCCAGCAGCTTAGCCGGGGCCGGGAGGTACGAGCAGTACTTC.

CDR3 amino acids: CAINAQGDYGYTF. CDR3 coding DNA: TGTGCCATCAATGCCCAGGGTGACTATGGCTACACCTTC. This chain links TRBV10-3 with TRBJ1-2, with D possibly being TRBD1 (5 bases). This CDR3 has 13 residues. The ends were cut back, 7 bases at V and 3 bases at J, with 12 bases in the middle. Germline values: CDR1 ENHRY, CDR2 SYGVKD.

This clonotype has ten or more counts. V is TRBV15 and J is TRBJ1-6; TRBD1 aligns across 7 bases. The CDR3 has 15 amino acids. Per germline, CDR1 LNHNV and CDR2 YYDKDF (reference sequence). The V and J ends lost 3 bases and 6 bases, in that order; junction bases with no gene match: 5. CDR3 amino acids: CATSSGTVSNSPLHF. CDR3 nucleotide sequence: TGTGCCACCAGCAGCGGGACAGTTTCTAATTCACCCCTCCACTTT.

The table lists this clonotype with many counts. The gene calls are TRBV7-9 and TRBJ1-6; D unresolved. The CDR3 runs to 16 residues. Germline CDR1 and CDR2: SEHNR and FQNEAQ (reference sequence). The V and J ends lost 1 base and 0 bases respectively, with 7 bases between them. DNA of the CDR3: TGTGCCAGCAGCTTAGAGGGAAACTCCTATAATTCACCCCTCCACTTT. This translates into CASSLEGNSYNSPLHF.

The rearrangement uses TRBV11-2 and TRBJ2-7; D is undetermined. The CDR3 spans 13 residues. Germline V gives CDR1 SGHAT, CDR2 FQNNGV. The CDR3 bases are TGTGCTGGAGAAATGACCGAGTCCTACGAGCAGTACTTC. This sequence encodes CAGEMTESYEQYF.

This chain links TRBV29-1 with TRBJ2-7; possible D gene TRBD2, 6 bases. The CDR3 contains 13 residues. The V gene lost 8 bases and the J gene lost 4 bases, with 18 bases spanning the gap. Germline CDR1 SQVTM, CDR2 ANQGSEA. The CDR3 protein is CSPQPSGSYEQYF. CDR3 DNA: TGCAGCCCGCAGCCCAGCGGGTCATACGAGCAGTACTTC.

This clonotype occurred a few times. The chain joins TRBV4-1 to TRBJ2-7; a possible D gene is TRBD2 (6 bases). Germline V gene lookup returns CDR1 MGHRA and CDR2 YSYEKL. The CDR3 is 16 residues long. V was shortened by 0 bases and J by 3 bases, with 15 bases between the two germline ends. This CDR3 reads CASSQDWRGSGYEQYF. DNA of the CDR3: TGCGCCAGCAGCCAAGATTGGCGGGGTTCAGGCTACGAGCAGTACTTC.

This clonotype appeared a few times. This sequence joins TRBV5-1 and TRBJ2-5; D may be TRBD2 (5 bases). CDR1 is SGHRS and CDR2 is YFSETQ in the germline V gene. Trimming removed 3 bases from V and 3 bases from J, with 15 bases in between. This CDR3 comprises 15 residues. The CDR3 nucleotides read TGCGCCAGCAGCTCCCGGGCGGGTGGAAAAGAGACCCAGTACTTC. Translating gives CASSSRAGGKETQYF.

Concerning this clonotype: One end of the junction does not line up with germline, which may come from a read error. V gene TRBV10-2 combines with J gene TRBJ2-5; possible D gene TRBD1, 6 bases. The CDR3 has 14 amino acids. Germline V gives CDR1 WSHSY, CDR2 SAAADI. The CDR3 nucleotides read TGTGCCAGCAGTTACTTCGGGACACAAGAGACCCAGTACTTC. It specifies CASSYFGTQETQYF.

J is TRBJ2-7 and V is TRBV7-9; D gene ambiguous. Germline CDR1 and CDR2: SEHNR and FQNEAQ (reference sequence). CDR3 length equals 15 residues. V lost 5 bases and J lost 6, with 20 bases in between. This chain's CDR3 is CASSPGTVYGSEQYF. DNA for the CDR3: TGTGCCAGCAGCCCGGGTACGGTGTACGGTAGCGAGCAGTACTTC.

This clonotype was found once. A much more abundant neighbour one base away suggests this may be a read error. As the CDR3 is not closed by the conserved phenylalanine or tryptophan, this likely results from a read error. The chain has TRBV5-1 and TRBJ1-1; D possibly corresponds to TRBD1 (6 bases). The CDR3 extends over 16 amino acids. Germline V gives CDR1 SGHRS, CDR2 YFSETQ. V dropped 3 bases and J dropped 1 base, with 16 bases sitting between them. The CDR3 nucleotides read TGCGCCAGCAGCTCCCTCTTCGGACAGACGAACACTGAAGCTTTCTCT. Translated: CASSSLFGQTNTEAFS.

The J gene is TRBJ2-3, the V gene TRBV6-1; 8 bases align to TRBD2. Looked up from germline, CDR1 is MNHNS and CDR2 is SASEGT. There are 13 residues in the CDR3. With 5 bases clipped from V and 7 bases from J, the junction kept 5 bases outside the gene matches. CDR3 DNA: TGTGCCAGCAGTAGCGGGAGTACGAATACGCAGTATTTT. It specifies CASSSGSTNTQYF.

Note on this clonotype: This clone may be a read error of a much larger clone one base away. The chain recombines TRBV7-2 with TRBJ2-5; tentative D call: TRBD2 (6 bases). The CDR3 consists of 13 residues. Germline V lookup: CDR1 SGHTA, CDR2 FQGNSA. V gave up 5 bases and J gave up 5 bases, with 12 bases separating them. CDR3 sequence reads: CASSTGVAETQYF. CDR3 bases: TGTGCCAGCAGCACGGGGGTGGCGGAGACCCAGTACTTC.

To note about this clonotype: A much larger clonotype is one base distant, so this may be a read error. The chain joins TRBV5-4 to TRBJ1-2; D remains ambiguous. Trimming removed 4 bases at V and 8 bases at J, with 12 bases between. Germline V gene lookup returns CDR1 SGHNT and CDR2 YYREEE (reference sequence). The CDR3 covers 12 residues. CDR3 amino acids: CASSGGGKGYTF. In DNA form, the CDR3 reads TGTGCCAGCAGCGGTGGCGGTAAGGGCTACACCTTC.

The chain couples TRBV20-1 to TRBJ2-7, with 7 bases lining up with TRBD2. TRBJ2-1 matches the DNA end more closely, so the J call is doubtful. CDR3 length: 13 residues. CDR1 and CDR2 from the germline V gene are DFQATT and SNEGSKA (reference sequence). Here the CDR3 reads CSARTSYGNEQFF. The CDR3 nucleotides are TGCAGTGCTAGGACTAGCTATGGCAATGAGCAGTTCTTC.

Ten or more counts support this clonotype. The chain uses TRBV7-9 and TRBJ1-1; weak D call: TRBD1 (5 bases). This CDR3 is 12 amino acids long. Trimming cost V 9 bases and J 3 bases, with 11 bases left between them. Per germline, CDR1 SEHNR and CDR2 FQNEAQ (reference sequence). CDR3 residues: CASRGRDTEAFF. CDR3 sequence (DNA): TGTGCCAGTCGGGGGAGGGACACTGAAGCTTTCTTT.